This entry features one TCR beta chain sequence. V shed 4 bases and J shed 1 base, with 17 bases lying between them. Germline CDR1 is MNHEY and CDR2 is SVGAGI. The CDR3 extends over 16 amino acids. The record originates from a study of shared clonotypes between healthy human individuals. Libraries were prepared by immunoSEQ multiplex PCR; TCRdb keeps only in-frame clonotypes and omits some of them. The sample carries 1.6 million or so clones, approximately 98.5% recorded once. The rearrangement joins TRBV6-5 to TRBJ2-7; D is tentatively TRBD1 or TRBD2 (5 bases each). Specimen: naive CD4+ T cells sorted from blood. Described subset: CD45RA+ positively selected. The sequence was obtained from a man aged 25-45 years in good health. CDR3 sequence reads: CASSLLRWDASYEQYF. CDR3 sequence (DNA): TGTGCCAGCAGTTTACTCCGGTGGGACGCGTCCTACGAGCAGTACTTC.